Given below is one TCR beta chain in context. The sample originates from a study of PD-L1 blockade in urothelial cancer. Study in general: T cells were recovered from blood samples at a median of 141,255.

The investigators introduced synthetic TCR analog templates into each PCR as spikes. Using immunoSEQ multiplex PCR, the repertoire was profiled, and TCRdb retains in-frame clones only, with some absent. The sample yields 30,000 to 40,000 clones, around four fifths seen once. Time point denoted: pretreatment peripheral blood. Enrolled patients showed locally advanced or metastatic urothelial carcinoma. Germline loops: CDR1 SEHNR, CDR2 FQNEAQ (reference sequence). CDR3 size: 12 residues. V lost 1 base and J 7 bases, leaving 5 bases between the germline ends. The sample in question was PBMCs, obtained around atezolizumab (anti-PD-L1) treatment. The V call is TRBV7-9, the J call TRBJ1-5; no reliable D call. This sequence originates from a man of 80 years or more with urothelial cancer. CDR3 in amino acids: CASSLGGQPQHF. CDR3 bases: TGTGCCAGCAGCTTAGGAGGGCAGCCCCAGCATTTT.